The rows below give T cell receptor beta chains drawn from one sample of a study of cytomegalovirus exposure and HLA in healthy donors. Assay: immunoSEQ multiplex PCR; the TCRdb copy retains only in-frame clones and omits some. This repertoire shows about 120,000 clones, about 83% found once; its top ten account for 2% to 3%. The source material was PBMCs. The source is a female donor in good health and CMV-seronegative. Both conserved end residues are part of each CDR3. A D gene is named only where the DNA matches it firmly. A row's size may be missing; if present it is once, few, many or a size class.

J gene	V gene	clone size	D gene	CDR3 DNA	CDR3 protein
TRBJ1-1	TRBV27	.	TRBD1	TGTGCCAGCAGTCTGCAGGGGGCAAACACTGAAGCTTTCTTT	CASSLQGANTEAFF
TRBJ1-2	TRBV18	.	TRBD1	TGTGCCAGCTCGCCGACAGGGGATGGCTACACCTTC	CASSPTGDGYTF
TRBJ2-7	TRBV2	.	.	TGTGCCAGCAGTGTAATGAGGCTCGAGCAGTACTTC	CASSVMRLEQYF
TRBJ2-7	TRBV6-6	.	TRBD1	TGTGCCAGCAGTTACGTGCAGGGGGCCTCCTACGAGCAGTACTTC	CASSYVQGASYEQYF
TRBJ1-2	TRBV30	.	TRBD1	TGTGCCTGCACAGGGGGCAATGAGGGCTACACCTTC	CACTGGNEGYTF
TRBJ2-1	TRBV30	.	.	TGTGCCTGGACCGGGATAGACAATGAGCAGTTCTTC	CAWTGIDNEQFF
TRBJ1-5	TRBV25-1	.	.	TGTGCCAGCAGTGAGGGAGGGTTCAATCAGCCCCAGCATTTT	CASSEGGFNQPQHF
TRBJ2-5	TRBV19	.	.	TGTGTCAGTAGTCGCACGAACTCCGACAGTCAAGAGACCCAGTACTTC	CVSSRTNSDSQETQYF
TRBJ1-3	TRBV7-6	.	.	TGTGCCAGCAGCTTAGAGCCTTTTGGCTCTGGAAACACCATATATTTT	CASSLEPFGSGNTIYF
TRBJ2-1	TRBV7-2	.	TRBD2	TGTGCCAGCAGCTTCCTAGCGGGGGGGTTGTACAATGAGCAGTTCTTC	CASSFLAGGLYNEQFF
TRBJ2-1	TRBV2	.	.	TGTGCCAGCAGTGCTTCCGGGACTTACTATCGTGAGCAGTTCTTC	CASSASGTYYREQFF
TRBJ1-1	TRBV13	.	.	TGTGCCAGCATCTCGCGCACGGGATTAGGAGGCACTGAAGCTTTCTTT	CASISRTGLGGTEAFF
TRBJ1-1	TRBV5-1	.	TRBD1	TGCGCCAGCAGCGGACAGGGGTCCATGAACACTGAAGCTTTCTTT	CASSGQGSMNTEAFF
TRBJ1-4	TRBV6-6	.	.	TGTGCCAGCGGCACTAATGAAAAACTGTTTTTT	CASGTNEKLFF
TRBJ2-2	TRBV10-1	.	.	TGCGCCAGCAGTGATTCAGAAGAAGCCGGGGAGCTGTTTTTT	CASSDSEEAGELFF
TRBJ2-5	TRBV4-2	.	.	TGTGCCAGCAGCCAAGCGTCCAACTTGGGAGGAGAGACCCAGTACTTC	CASSQASNLGGETQYF
TRBJ2-5	TRBV12-5	.	.	TGTGCTAGTGGTTTGGACGCCAGGAGGGCCGCGGGCCAAGAGACCCAGTACTTC	CASGLDARRAAGQETQYF
TRBJ2-5	TRBV7-9	.	TRBD2	TGTGCCAGCACCCAACTAGCGGGGACTGGGGAGACCCAGTACTTC	CASTQLAGTGETQYF
TRBJ1-2	TRBV6-6	.	TRBD1	TGTGCCAGCAGACGGACAGGGGGCGAGCTGCCCTATGGCTACACCTTC	CASRRTGGELPYGYTF
TRBJ2-7	TRBV7-9	.	TRBD1	TGTGCCAGCAGCCCAAGGGACAGGGACTACGAGCAGTACTTC	CASSPRDRDYEQYF
TRBJ2-3	TRBV10-3	once	TRBD2	TGTGCCATCAGTGATGCGGGGGGCACAGATACGCAGTATTTT	CAISDAGGTDTQYF
TRBJ2-7	TRBV5-4	.	TRBD1	TGTGCCAGCAGTTGGTTCGACAGGGGTGAATACGAGCAGTACTTC	CASSWFDRGEYEQYF
TRBJ2-2	TRBV27	once	.	TGTGCCAGCAGCCCGTCCGACAGGACGAACACCGGGGAGCTGTTTTTT	CASSPSDRTNTGELFF
TRBJ2-3	TRBV19	once	TRBD1	TGTGCCAGTAGTCAGGACAGGGAGGGCACAGATACGCAGTATTTT	CASSQDREGTDTQYF
TRBJ2-3	TRBV6-6	.	TRBD2	TGTGCCAGCAGTAGAACTAGCGGGGGGAGCACAGATACGCAGTATTTT	CASSRTSGGSTDTQYF